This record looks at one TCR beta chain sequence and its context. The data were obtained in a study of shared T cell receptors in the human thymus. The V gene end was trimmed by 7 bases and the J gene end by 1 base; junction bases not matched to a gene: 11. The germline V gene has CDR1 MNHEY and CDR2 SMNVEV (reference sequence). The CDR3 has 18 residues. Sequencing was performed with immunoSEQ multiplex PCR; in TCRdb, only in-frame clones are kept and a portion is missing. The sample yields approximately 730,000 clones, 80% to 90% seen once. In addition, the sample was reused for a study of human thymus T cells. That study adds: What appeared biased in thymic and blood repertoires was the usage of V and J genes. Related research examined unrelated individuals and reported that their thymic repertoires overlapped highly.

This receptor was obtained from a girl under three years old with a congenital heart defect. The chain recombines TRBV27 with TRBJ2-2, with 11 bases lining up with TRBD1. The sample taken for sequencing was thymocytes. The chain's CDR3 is CASKLLGTGGKNTGELFF. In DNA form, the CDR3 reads TGTGCCAGCAAACTCCTCGGGACAGGGGGGAAGAACACCGGGGAGCTGTTTTTT.